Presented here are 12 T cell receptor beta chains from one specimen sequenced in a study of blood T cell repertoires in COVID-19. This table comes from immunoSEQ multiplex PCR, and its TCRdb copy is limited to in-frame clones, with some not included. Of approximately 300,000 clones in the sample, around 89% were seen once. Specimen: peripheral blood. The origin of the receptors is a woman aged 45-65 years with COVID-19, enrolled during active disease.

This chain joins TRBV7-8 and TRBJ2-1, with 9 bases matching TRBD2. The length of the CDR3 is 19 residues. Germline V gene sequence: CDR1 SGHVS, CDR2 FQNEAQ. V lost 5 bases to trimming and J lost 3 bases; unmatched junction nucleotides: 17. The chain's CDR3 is CASSPEYISGGRGYNEQFF. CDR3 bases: TGTGCCAGCAGCCCAGAGTACATATCGGGCGGGAGGGGCTACAATGAGCAGTTCTTC.

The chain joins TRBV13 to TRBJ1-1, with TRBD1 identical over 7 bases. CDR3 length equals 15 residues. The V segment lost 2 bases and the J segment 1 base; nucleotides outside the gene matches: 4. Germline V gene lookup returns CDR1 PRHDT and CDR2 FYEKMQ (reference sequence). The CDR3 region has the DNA TGTGCCAGCAGCTTAAGACAGGGTTGGAACACTGAAGCTTTCTTT. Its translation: CASSLRQGWNTEAFF.

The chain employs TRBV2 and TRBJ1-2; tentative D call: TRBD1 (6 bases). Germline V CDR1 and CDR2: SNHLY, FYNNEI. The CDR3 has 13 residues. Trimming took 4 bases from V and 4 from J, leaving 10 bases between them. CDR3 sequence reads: CASSAGVTYGYTF. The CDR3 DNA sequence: TGTGCCAGCAGTGCAGGGGTAACCTATGGCTACACCTTC.

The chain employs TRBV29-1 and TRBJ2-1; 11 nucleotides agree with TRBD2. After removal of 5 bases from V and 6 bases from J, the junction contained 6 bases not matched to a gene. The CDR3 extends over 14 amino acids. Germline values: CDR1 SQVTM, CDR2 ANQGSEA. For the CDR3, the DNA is TGCAGCGTTCAGGGACTAGCGGAGTTCAATGAGCAGTTCTTC. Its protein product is CSVQGLAEFNEQFF.

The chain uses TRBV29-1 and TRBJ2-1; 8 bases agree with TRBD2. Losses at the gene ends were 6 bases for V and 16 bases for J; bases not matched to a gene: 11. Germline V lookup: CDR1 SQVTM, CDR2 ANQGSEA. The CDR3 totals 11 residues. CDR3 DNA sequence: TGCAGCGTCGTCGAAGCGGGAGCAGACTTCTTC. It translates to CSVVEAGADFF.

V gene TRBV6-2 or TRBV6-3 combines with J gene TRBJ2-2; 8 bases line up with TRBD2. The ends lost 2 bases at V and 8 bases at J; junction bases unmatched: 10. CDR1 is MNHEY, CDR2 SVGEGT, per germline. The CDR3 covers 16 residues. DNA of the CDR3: TGTGCCAGCAGTTACCATGTCCTAGCGGGCGCTGGGGAGCTGTTTTTT. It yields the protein CASSYHVLAGAGELFF.

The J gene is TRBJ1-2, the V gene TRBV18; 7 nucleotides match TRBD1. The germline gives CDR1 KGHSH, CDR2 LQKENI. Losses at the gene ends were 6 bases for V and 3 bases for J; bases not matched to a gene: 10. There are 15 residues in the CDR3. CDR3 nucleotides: TGTGCCAGCTCGGGGAGACAGGGACCCTACTATGGCTACACCTTC. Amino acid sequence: CASSGRQGPYYGYTF. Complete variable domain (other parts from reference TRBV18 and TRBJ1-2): NAGVMQNPRHLVRRRGQEARLRCSPMKGHSHVYWYRQLPEEGLKFMVYLQKENIIDESGMPKERFSAEFPKEGPSILRIQQVVRGDSAAYFCASSGRQGPYYGYTFGSGTRLTVV.

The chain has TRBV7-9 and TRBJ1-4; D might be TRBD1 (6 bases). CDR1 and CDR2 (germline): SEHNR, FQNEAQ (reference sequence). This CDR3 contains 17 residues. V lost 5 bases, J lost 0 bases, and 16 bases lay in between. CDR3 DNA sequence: TGTGCCAGCAGCCCATCGACAGGCCTCCCAACTAATGAAAAACTGTTTTTT. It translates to CASSPSTGLPTNEKLFF.

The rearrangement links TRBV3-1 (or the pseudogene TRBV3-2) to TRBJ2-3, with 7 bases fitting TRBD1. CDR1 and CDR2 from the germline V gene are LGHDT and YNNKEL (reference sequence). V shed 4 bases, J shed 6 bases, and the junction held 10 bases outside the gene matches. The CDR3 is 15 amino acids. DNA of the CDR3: TGTGCCAGCAGCCTGGGGAAGGGGGCGCGCGATACGCAGTATTTT. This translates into CASSLGKGARDTQYF.

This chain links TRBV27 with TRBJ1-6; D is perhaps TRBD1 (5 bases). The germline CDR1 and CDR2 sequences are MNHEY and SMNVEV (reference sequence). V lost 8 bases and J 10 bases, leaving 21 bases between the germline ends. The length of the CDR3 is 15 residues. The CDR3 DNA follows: TGTGCCAGCTCTGCCGGATGGACACTTTCCTCACCCCTCCACTTT. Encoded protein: CASSAGWTLSSPLHF.

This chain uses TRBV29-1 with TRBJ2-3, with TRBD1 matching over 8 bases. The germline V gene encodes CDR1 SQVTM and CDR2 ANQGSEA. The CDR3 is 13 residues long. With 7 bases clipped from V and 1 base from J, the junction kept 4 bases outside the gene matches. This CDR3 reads CSDDRGGTDTQYF. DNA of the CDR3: TGCAGCGACGACAGGGGTGGCACAGATACGCAGTATTTT.

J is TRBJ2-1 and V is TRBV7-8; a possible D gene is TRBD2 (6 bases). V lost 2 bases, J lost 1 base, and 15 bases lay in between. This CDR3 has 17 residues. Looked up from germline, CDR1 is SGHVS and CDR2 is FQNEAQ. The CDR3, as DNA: TGTGCCAGCAGCTTACGGGTAGCGGCAGGGTCCTACAATGAGCAGTTCTTC. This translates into CASSLRVAAGSYNEQFF. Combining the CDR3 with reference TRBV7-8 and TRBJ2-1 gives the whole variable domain GAGVSQSPRYKVAKRGQDVALRCDPISGHVSLFWYQQALGQGPEFLTYFQNEAQLDKSGLPSDRFFAERPEGSVSTLKIQRTQQEDSAVYLCASSLRVAAGSYNEQFFGPGTRLTVL.